Below, 25 T cell receptor beta chains from the same sample are listed, as sequenced in a study of CD8 T cells in Susac syndrome. After extraction with the RNeasy kit, about 0.45 to 1 ug of the RNA was reverse transcribed using random hexamers. Each CDR3 protein is one row after TCRdb ran MiXCR on the immunoSEQ multiplex PCR reads. The sample lists 150,000 or so distinct CDR3 sequences; approximately 95% were seen once. Sequenced input: CD4+ T cells from PBMCs. All receptors come from a human donor with Susac syndrome.

V gene TRBV7-2 combines with J gene TRBJ2-1; D unclear. V was clipped by 11 bases and J by 9 bases, with 11 bases between them. The CDR3 length is 10 residues. From germline, CDR1 is SGHTA and CDR2 FQGNSA. This chain's CDR3 is CAFFRCEQFF. The CDR3 DNA reads as TGTGCCTTTTTTAGGTGTGAGCAGTTCTTC.

V and J are TRBV12-3 or TRBV12-4 and TRBJ2-3, with 10 bases fitting TRBD2. CDR3 length equals 18 residues. V lost 3 bases and J lost 3; bases outside the gene matches: 12. As DNA, the CDR3 is TGTGCCAGCAGTTTGAATTTTGGTGGGACTAGCGTAACAGATACGCAGTATTTT. This sequence encodes CASSLNFGGTSVTDTQYF.

This sequence joins TRBV9 and TRBJ1-6; D gene uncertain. V lost 4 bases, J lost 6 bases, and 20 bases lay in between. Germline assignment: CDR1 SGDLS and CDR2 YYNGEE. The CDR3 extends over 17 amino acids. The CDR3 loop reads CASSTPRGSSSNSPLHF. The CDR3 coding sequence is TGTGCCAGCAGCACCCCCCGAGGGAGTAGCAGTAATTCACCCCTCCACTTT.

The CDR3 DNA reads as TGTGCCAGCAGCCTCGGCCAGACTAGCACAGATACGCAGTATTTT. It codes for CASSLGQTSTDTQYF. The gene calls are TRBV3-1 and TRBJ2-3; D is ambiguous. The CDR3 is 15 amino acids. Germline values: CDR1 LGHDT, CDR2 YNNKEL (reference sequence). The V end lost 4 bases, the J end lost 0 bases, and 11 bases lay between the germline ends.

The rearrangement joins TRBV15 to TRBJ1-1, with 8 nucleotides matching TRBD1. The length of the CDR3 is 15 residues. V dropped 4 bases and J dropped 3; count of bases not matched to a gene: 7. CDR1 and CDR2 (germline): LNHNV, YYDKDF (reference sequence). DNA for the CDR3: TGTGCCACCAGCACCGAACGACAGGGGCACACTGAAGCTTTCTTT. Encoded protein: CATSTERQGHTEAFF.

This rearrangement joins TRBV6-5 to TRBJ2-1; no firm D call. The CDR3 is 12 amino acids. The germline V and J ends were trimmed by 2 bases and 8 bases, with 7 bases remaining between them. Germline V lookup: CDR1 MNHEY, CDR2 SVGAGI. The CDR3 DNA sequence: TGTGCCAGCAGTTACACCCTGGATGAGCAGTTCTTC. Encoded protein: CASSYTLDEQFF.

The chain employs TRBV29-1 and TRBJ2-4; D might be TRBD1 (6 bases). Trimming stripped 8 bases from V and 9 bases from J, with 17 bases between. The V gene's germline CDR1 is SQVTM and CDR2 ANQGSEA. The CDR3 totals 12 residues. CDR3 amino acids: CSYQGKRGIQYF. For the CDR3, the DNA is TGCAGCTATCAGGGGAAGCGAGGCATTCAGTACTTC.

V usage is TRBV9 and J usage is TRBJ2-5, with unresolved D. CDR1 SGDLS and CDR2 YYNGEE come from the germline V gene. Trimming removed 4 bases from V and 0 bases from J, with 10 bases in between. The CDR3 length is 14 residues. As DNA, the CDR3 is TGTGCCAGCAGCCTCAGTCGGAACCAAGAGACCCAGTACTTC. It specifies CASSLSRNQETQYF.

The chain joins TRBV29-1 to TRBJ1-3, with TRBD1 as a possible D gene (5 bases). From germline, CDR1 is SQVTM and CDR2 ANQGSEA. The CDR3 sequence is 12 residues long. V lost 6 bases to trimming and J lost 4 bases, with 10 bases between them. The CDR3 loop reads CSVGEQGNTIYF. CDR3 in DNA: TGCAGCGTGGGGGAACAGGGAAACACCATATATTTT.

The chain is built from TRBV7-9 and TRBJ2-5; D assignment may be TRBD1 or TRBD2 (6 bases each). CDR3 size: 14 residues. Germline lookup yields CDR1 SEHNR and CDR2 FQNEAQ (reference sequence). V was pared by 2 bases and J by 5 bases, with 12 bases between. DNA for the CDR3: TGTGCCAGCAGCTTAATGGGGGGCGTCGAGACCCAGTACTTC. This gives the protein CASSLMGGVETQYF.

The V call is TRBV25-1, the J call TRBJ1-4; D is unclear. Germline CDR1 MGHDK, CDR2 SYGVNS. Trimming removed 3 bases at V and 6 bases at J, with 2 bases between. This CDR3 comprises 11 residues. This CDR3 is CASSDYEKLFF. The CDR3, as DNA: TGTGCCAGCAGTGACTATGAAAAACTGTTTTTT.

CDR3 coding DNA: TGCAGCCCACAGGGCCCCCTCTACACCGGGGAGCTGTTTTTT. This encodes CSPQGPLYTGELFF. This rearrangement joins TRBV29-1 to TRBJ2-2; D may be TRBD1 (6 bases). This CDR3 has 14 amino acids. CDR1 is SQVTM and CDR2 is ANQGSEA in the germline V gene. V lost 8 bases, J lost 3 bases, and 16 bases lay in between.

The genes are TRBV19 and TRBJ1-2; D might be TRBD1 (5 bases). Per germline, CDR1 LNHDA and CDR2 SQIVND (reference sequence). The V and J ends lost 9 bases and 4 bases respectively, with 12 bases between them. This CDR3 spans 12 amino acids. Here the CDR3 DNA reads TGTGCCAGCATGAGGGGAGGCTATGGCTACACCTTC. Protein: CASMRGGYGYTF.

The genes are TRBV20-1 and TRBJ2-7, with D perhaps matching TRBD1 (6 bases). CDR1 and CDR2 from the germline V gene are DFQATT and SNEGSKA (reference sequence). CDR3 length: 14 amino acids. V lost 4 bases to trimming and J lost 1 base, with 14 bases between them. The CDR3 is CSATTGSRSYEQYF. The CDR3 DNA reads TGCAGTGCTACCACAGGGTCGAGGTCCTACGAGCAGTACTTC.

The rearrangement uses TRBV4-3 and TRBJ1-2; no clear D gene. Germline assignment: CDR1 LGHNA and CDR2 YSLEER. The CDR3 loop spans 15 amino acids. Trimming took off 0 bases at V and 7 bases at J, with 15 bases between the two ends. CDR3 nucleotides: TGCGCCAGCAGCCAAGATATGGCGGTAGTAGGTGGCTACACCTTC. Translated, it gives CASSQDMAVVGGYTF.

This chain connects TRBV11-3 to TRBJ2-1; 8 nucleotides line up with TRBD1. Trimming at V came to 6 bases and at J to 4 bases, leaving 8 bases not matched to a gene. Germline CDR1 SGHNT, CDR2 YENEEA. The length of the CDR3 is 15 residues. CDR3 sequence reads: CASSPQGAPYNEQFF. CDR3 nucleotides: TGTGCCAGCAGTCCCCAGGGGGCCCCGTACAATGAGCAGTTCTTC. The variable domain in full, with the rest retrieved from reference TRBV11-3 and TRBJ2-1, is EAGVVQSPRYKIIEKKQPVAFWCNPISGHNTLYWYLQNLGQGPELLIRYENEEAVDDSQLPKDRFSAERLKGVDSTLKIQPAELGDSAVYLCASSPQGAPYNEQFFGPGTRLTVL.

In its sample, this clonotype was seen once. The CDR3 loop is CASSLGDREDQPQHF. CDR3 nucleotides: TGCGCCAGCAGCTTGGGTGACAGGGAAGATCAGCCCCAGCATTTT. The chain employs TRBV5-1 and TRBJ1-5; 7 nucleotides align to TRBD1. CDR1 and CDR2 (germline): SGHRS, YFSETQ. The CDR3 length is 15 residues. Trimming at V came to 0 bases and at J to 5 bases, leaving 5 bases not matched to a gene.

The chain employs TRBV4-3 and TRBJ2-3; the D is unclear. There are 15 residues in the CDR3. In germline, CDR1 is LGHNA, CDR2 YSLEER. Trimming cost V 1 base and J 2 bases, with 10 bases left between them. CDR3: CASSQGLGSTDTQYF. CDR3 in DNA: TGCGCCAGCAGCCAAGGCCTGGGGTCCACAGATACGCAGTATTTT.

The J gene is TRBJ2-1, the V gene TRBV29-1; D may match TRBD1 or TRBD2 (5 bases each). The CDR3 has 15 residues. Per the germline V gene, CDR1 is SQVTM and CDR2 is ANQGSEA. Trimming took off 1 base at V and 5 bases at J, with 15 bases between the two ends. The CDR3 loop is CSVEVRDEGNNEQFF. In nucleotides, the CDR3 is TGCAGCGTTGAAGTCCGGGACGAGGGGAACAATGAGCAGTTCTTC.

The chain recombines TRBV19 with TRBJ1-2, with D unclear. Germline CDR1 LNHDA, CDR2 SQIVND (reference sequence). The CDR3 runs to 12 residues. Trimming left V 4 bases short and J 1 base short, with 4 bases between. The CDR3 DNA is TGTGCCAGTAGTACCAATAACTATGGCTACACCTTC. Its translation: CASSTNNYGYTF.

V and J are TRBV20-1 and TRBJ1-6; the D gene is possibly TRBD1 (5 bases). Germline V gene data show CDR1 as DFQATT and CDR2 as SNEGSKA (reference sequence). This CDR3 is 16 amino acids long. Trimming removed 0 bases from V and 10 bases from J, with 19 bases in between. For the CDR3, the DNA is TGCAGTGCTAGAGATGGGAGGGGCGGGGGAACCTCACCCCTCCACTTT. Translated: CSARDGRGGGTSPLHF.

J is TRBJ1-5 and V is TRBV11-2; D remains ambiguous. CDR3 length equals 15 residues. Germline V gene sequence: CDR1 SGHAT, CDR2 FQNNGV. Deletions cut 5 bases from V and 0 bases from J, with 11 bases between. The CDR3 DNA sequence: TGTGCCAGCAGCCCGGACCCCTATAGCAATCAGCCCCAGCATTTT. Translating it yields CASSPDPYSNQPQHF. The full variable domain, rest sourced from reference TRBV11-2 and TRBJ1-5, is EAGVAQSPRYKIIEKRQSVAFWCNPISGHATLYWYQQILGQGPKLLIQFQNNGVVDDSQLPKDRFSAERLKGVDSTLKIQPAKLEDSAVYLCASSPDPYSNQPQHFGDGTRLSIL.

This chain connects TRBV5-4 to TRBJ1-6; 10 positions agree with TRBD1. CDR3 length equals 15 residues. V shed 1 base, J shed 8 bases, and the junction held 3 bases outside the gene matches. The germline V gene has CDR1 SGHNT and CDR2 YYREEE (reference sequence). This chain's CDR3 is CASSLRDRGYSPLHF. CDR3 bases: TGTGCCAGCAGCTTGCGGGACAGGGGATATTCACCCCTCCACTTT.

The V call is TRBV15, the J call TRBJ1-1; 7 nucleotides match TRBD1. V lost 4 bases and J lost 0; bases outside the gene matches: 5. CDR3 length: 15 residues. CDR1 is LNHNV and CDR2 is YYDKDF in the germline V gene (reference sequence). The CDR3 is CATSMLGGLNTEAFF. The CDR3 DNA reads TGTGCCACCAGCATGTTAGGGGGCTTGAACACTGAAGCTTTCTTT.

The CDR3 DNA reads TGTGCCAGCAGTCCCACCGGGACGAGGACTGAAGCTTTCTTT. Translated: CASSPTGTRTEAFF. This chain uses TRBV2 with TRBJ1-1; the D gene is possibly TRBD1 (5 bases). Trimming removed 5 bases at V and 5 bases at J, with 15 bases between. This CDR3 is built from 14 residues. CDR1 is SNHLY, CDR2 FYNNEI, per germline. Full variable domain (outside the CDR3, taken from reference TRBV2 and TRBJ1-1): EPEVTQTPSHQVTQMGQEVILRCVPISNHLYFYWYRQILGQKVEFLVSFYNNEISEKSEIFDDQFSVERPDGSNFTLKIRSTKLEDSAMYFCASSPTGTRTEAFFGQGTRLTVV.